Listed below are T cell receptor beta chains from one sample, sequenced in a study of beta chain features in type 1 diabetes. Here immunoSEQ multiplex PCR was the method, and the copy in TCRdb shows in-frame clones only, minus some. Among about 150,000 clones listed, 9% to 10% were seen once. The sequencing sample was made of central memory CD4+ T cells from blood. These receptors came from a woman aged 18 to 35 in good health. The CDR3 runs from the conserved cysteine through the conserved F or W. A D gene is named only where the DNA matches it firmly. Clone size is shown for a subset of rows, as once, few, many or a class of expanded clone.

j_call: TRBJ1-5; v_call: TRBV15; d_call: TRBD1; clone_size: NA; cdr3_nt: TGTGCCACCAGCAGAGAGGACAGGGGGCTAGGACAGCCCCAGCATTTT; cdr3_aa: CATSREDRGLGQPQHF
j_call: TRBJ2-7; v_call: TRBV25-1; d_call: NA; clone_size: NA; cdr3_nt: TGTGCCAGCAGTGAATCGGGGTGGCCCTACGAGCAGTACTTC; cdr3_aa: CASSESGWPYEQYF
j_call: TRBJ2-3; v_call: TRBV2; d_call: TRBD1; clone_size: few; cdr3_nt: TGTGCCAGCAGTGGGGGGACAGTAGATACGCAGTATTTT; cdr3_aa: CASSGGTVDTQYF
j_call: TRBJ1-2; v_call: TRBV30; d_call: NA; clone_size: NA; cdr3_nt: TGTGCCTGGAGTGTACCGGGGTACGGTGGCTACACCTTC; cdr3_aa: CAWSVPGYGGYTF
j_call: TRBJ2-1; v_call: TRBV14; d_call: NA; clone_size: few; cdr3_nt: TGTGCCAGCAGCTCCCAAGGAGGAAGTGAGCAGTTCTTC; cdr3_aa: CASSSQGGSEQFF
j_call: TRBJ2-7; v_call: TRBV19; d_call: NA; clone_size: NA; cdr3_nt: TGTGCCAGTAGTGTAAGTCTCAGGGGTTCCTACGAGCAGTACTTC; cdr3_aa: CASSVSLRGSYEQYF
j_call: TRBJ1-2; v_call: TRBV30; d_call: TRBD1; clone_size: few; cdr3_nt: TGTGCCTGGACCCGGACAGGTGACTATGGCTACACCTTC; cdr3_aa: CAWTRTGDYGYTF
j_call: TRBJ2-5; v_call: TRBV11-2; d_call: TRBD2; clone_size: few; cdr3_nt: TGTGCCAGCAGCTTAGATAGAACATCTAGCGGGAGACAGACCCAGTACTTC; cdr3_aa: CASSLDRTSSGRQTQYF
j_call: TRBJ1-2; v_call: TRBV11-2; d_call: TRBD1; clone_size: NA; cdr3_nt: TGTGCCAGCAGCTTGGGGACAGCCTCCTTATATGGCTACACCTTC; cdr3_aa: CASSLGTASLYGYTF
j_call: TRBJ1-3; v_call: TRBV7-8; d_call: NA; clone_size: NA; cdr3_nt: TGTGCCAGCAGCTTCGGCGGGAGTGGAAACACCATATATTTT; cdr3_aa: CASSFGGSGNTIYF
j_call: TRBJ2-1; v_call: TRBV11-3; d_call: TRBD2; clone_size: NA; cdr3_nt: TGTGCCAGCAGCGAAAGGACTAGCGGGTTGTTCTTC; cdr3_aa: CASSERTSGLFF
j_call: TRBJ2-1; v_call: TRBV9; d_call: NA; clone_size: many; cdr3_nt: TGTGCCAGCAGCTTAGACTTGTACAATGAGCAGTTCTTC; cdr3_aa: CASSLDLYNEQFF
j_call: TRBJ1-1; v_call: TRBV14; d_call: NA; clone_size: few; cdr3_nt: TGTGCCAGCAGCCAAGAATTGGCAGGCAACACTGAAGCTTTCTTT; cdr3_aa: CASSQELAGNTEAFF
j_call: TRBJ2-3; v_call: TRBV5-4; d_call: NA; clone_size: few; cdr3_nt: TGTGCCAGCAGCTTGTTCTCAGAATATCATACGCAGTATTTT; cdr3_aa: CASSLFSEYHTQYF
j_call: TRBJ2-1; v_call: TRBV9; d_call: NA; clone_size: many; cdr3_nt: TGTGCCAGCAGCGTAGCAGGGTACAATGAGCAGTTCTTC; cdr3_aa: CASSVAGYNEQFF
j_call: TRBJ2-3; v_call: TRBV29-1; d_call: NA; clone_size: many; cdr3_nt: TGCAGCGTTGCGGACACCACAGATACGCAGTATTTT; cdr3_aa: CSVADTTDTQYF
j_call: TRBJ2-1; v_call: TRBV25-1; d_call: TRBD1; clone_size: few; cdr3_nt: TGTGCCAGCAGTGGACACCCCCAGGGGGCCGATGAGCAGTTCTTC; cdr3_aa: CASSGHPQGADEQFF
j_call: TRBJ2-1; v_call: TRBV30; d_call: NA; clone_size: NA; cdr3_nt: TGTGCCTGGGGAGAATATAGTACCGATGAGCAGTTCTTC; cdr3_aa: CAWGEYSTDEQFF
j_call: TRBJ2-7; v_call: TRBV7-2; d_call: TRBD1; clone_size: many; cdr3_nt: TGTGCCAGCAGCCTCACCGGGACAGGTTCCTACGAGCAGTACTTC; cdr3_aa: CASSLTGTGSYEQYF
j_call: TRBJ1-1; v_call: TRBV12-5; d_call: NA; clone_size: few; cdr3_nt: TGTGCTAGTGGTCCGGCCAGCCGCGGGAACACTGAAGCTTTCTTT; cdr3_aa: CASGPASRGNTEAFF
j_call: TRBJ2-3; v_call: TRBV5-1; d_call: TRBD1; clone_size: NA; cdr3_nt: TGCGCCAGCAGCAAGGGGGCGCGGCTGGATACGCAGTATTTT; cdr3_aa: CASSKGARLDTQYF
j_call: TRBJ2-5; v_call: TRBV6-1; d_call: NA; clone_size: few; cdr3_nt: TGTGCCAGCAGTGAATCCCCCCGAGGGGAGACCCAGTACTTC; cdr3_aa: CASSESPRGETQYF
j_call: TRBJ2-2; v_call: TRBV4-3; d_call: NA; clone_size: many; cdr3_nt: TGCGCCAGCAGCCAATCCATAGGACAGACCCCCGGGGAGCTGTTTTTT; cdr3_aa: CASSQSIGQTPGELFF
j_call: TRBJ1-4; v_call: TRBV2; d_call: NA; clone_size: medium-sized; cdr3_nt: TGTGCCAGCAGTAGGACAGAGAGGACTAATGAAAAACTGTTTTTT; cdr3_aa: CASSRTERTNEKLFF
j_call: TRBJ2-2; v_call: TRBV18; d_call: NA; clone_size: NA; cdr3_nt: TGTGCCAGCTCACCGCTGGGGGCAAACGGGGAGCTGTTTTTT; cdr3_aa: CASSPLGANGELFF
j_call: TRBJ1-2; v_call: TRBV29-1; d_call: NA; clone_size: few; cdr3_nt: TGCAGCTTTCAGGGTTTACATGGCTACACCTTC; cdr3_aa: CSFQGLHGYTF
j_call: TRBJ1-1; v_call: TRBV6-6; d_call: TRBD1; clone_size: NA; cdr3_nt: TGTGCCAGCAGTCGACAGGGTAACACTGAAGCTTTCTTT; cdr3_aa: CASSRQGNTEAFF
j_call: TRBJ1-2; v_call: TRBV28; d_call: TRBD1; clone_size: NA; cdr3_nt: TGTGCCAGCAGCCGTTCCTCGACAGGGAACTATGGCTACACCTTC; cdr3_aa: CASSRSSTGNYGYTF
j_call: TRBJ2-7; v_call: TRBV5-1; d_call: TRBD2; clone_size: NA; cdr3_nt: TGCGCCAGCAGTTCGACTAGCGGCTACGAGCAGTACTTC; cdr3_aa: CASSSTSGYEQYF
j_call: TRBJ1-1; v_call: TRBV29-1; d_call: NA; clone_size: few; cdr3_nt: TGCAGCGTTGTCCAGGGCACCATGAACACTGAAGCTTTCTTT; cdr3_aa: CSVVQGTMNTEAFF
j_call: TRBJ2-1; v_call: TRBV11-2; d_call: NA; clone_size: NA; cdr3_nt: TGTGCCAGCAGCTTAGCGATGAGGGCCGCCGTATACAATGAGCAGTTCTTC; cdr3_aa: CASSLAMRAAVYNEQFF
j_call: TRBJ1-4; v_call: TRBV2; d_call: NA; clone_size: NA; cdr3_nt: TGTGCCAGCAGTGCGCTGGGGGCAGATGAAAAACTGTTTTTT; cdr3_aa: CASSALGADEKLFF
j_call: TRBJ1-5; v_call: TRBV30; d_call: NA; clone_size: NA; cdr3_nt: TGTGCCTGGAGTAAAACAGGGCCCGGGCCCCAGCATTTT; cdr3_aa: CAWSKTGPGPQHF
j_call: TRBJ1-1; v_call: TRBV6-5; d_call: TRBD1; clone_size: NA; cdr3_nt: TGTGCCAGCAGCTCAAGGGGACAGGGGACGGCTGAAGCTTTCTTT; cdr3_aa: CASSSRGQGTAEAFF
j_call: TRBJ1-5; v_call: TRBV7-9; d_call: TRBD1; clone_size: many; cdr3_nt: TGTGCCAGCAGCTTAGGACAGGGGGGTCAGCCCCAGCATTTT; cdr3_aa: CASSLGQGGQPQHF
j_call: TRBJ2-3; v_call: TRBV7-2; d_call: NA; clone_size: NA; cdr3_nt: TGTGCCAGCAACACCAGGGGTGCAGATACGCAGTATTTT; cdr3_aa: CASNTRGADTQYF
j_call: TRBJ1-1; v_call: TRBV7-9; d_call: NA; clone_size: many; cdr3_nt: TGTGCCAGCAGCTTGTCCGTCCTGAACACTGAAGCTTTCTTT; cdr3_aa: CASSLSVLNTEAFF
j_call: TRBJ2-7; v_call: TRBV5-1; d_call: TRBD1; clone_size: NA; cdr3_nt: TGCGCCAGCAGCCTGCTTGGGGACAGCTCCTACGAGCAGTACTTC; cdr3_aa: CASSLLGDSSYEQYF
j_call: TRBJ2-3; v_call: TRBV27; d_call: TRBD1; clone_size: few; cdr3_nt: TGTGCCAGCAGTTTAAGGCCGGGACAGGGGGCTTTGGATACGCAGTATTTT; cdr3_aa: CASSLRPGQGALDTQYF
j_call: TRBJ1-2; v_call: TRBV7-9; d_call: NA; clone_size: few; cdr3_nt: TGTGCCAGCAGCTTAGGTTTGAGCTATGGCTACACCTTC; cdr3_aa: CASSLGLSYGYTF